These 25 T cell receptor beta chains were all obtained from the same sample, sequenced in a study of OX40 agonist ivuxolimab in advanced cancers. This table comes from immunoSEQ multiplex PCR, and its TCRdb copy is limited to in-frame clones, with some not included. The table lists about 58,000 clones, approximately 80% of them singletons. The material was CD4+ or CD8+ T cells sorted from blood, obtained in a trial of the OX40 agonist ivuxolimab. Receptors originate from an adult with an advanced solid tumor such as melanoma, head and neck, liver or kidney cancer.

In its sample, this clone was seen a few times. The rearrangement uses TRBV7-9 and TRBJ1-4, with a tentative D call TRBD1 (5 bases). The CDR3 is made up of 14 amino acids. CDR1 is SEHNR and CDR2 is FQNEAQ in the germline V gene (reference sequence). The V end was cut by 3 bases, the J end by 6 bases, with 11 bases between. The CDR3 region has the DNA TGTGCCAGCAGCTTCACCAAAGGGGATGAAAAACTGTTTTTT. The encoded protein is CASSFTKGDEKLFF.

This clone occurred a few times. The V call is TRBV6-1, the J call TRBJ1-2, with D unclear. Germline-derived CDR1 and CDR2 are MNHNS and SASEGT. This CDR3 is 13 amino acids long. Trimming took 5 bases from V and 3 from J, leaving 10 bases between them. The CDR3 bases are TGTGCCAGCAGTATCCCCCCTGACTATGGCTACACCTTC. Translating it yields CASSIPPDYGYTF.

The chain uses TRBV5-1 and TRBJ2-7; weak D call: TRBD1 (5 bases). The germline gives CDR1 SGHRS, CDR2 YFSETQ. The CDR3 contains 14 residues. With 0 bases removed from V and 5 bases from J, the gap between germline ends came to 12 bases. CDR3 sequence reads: CASSLVGRGHEQYF. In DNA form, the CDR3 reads TGCGCCAGCAGCTTGGTAGGTAGGGGCCACGAGCAGTACTTC.

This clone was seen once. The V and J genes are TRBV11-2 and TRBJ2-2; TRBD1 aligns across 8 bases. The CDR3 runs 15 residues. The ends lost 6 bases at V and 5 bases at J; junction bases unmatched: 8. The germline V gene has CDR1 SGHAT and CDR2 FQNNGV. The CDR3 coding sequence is TGTGCCAGCAGGGTCGGCAGGGGGCAGACCGGGGAGCTGTTTTTT. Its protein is CASRVGRGQTGELFF.

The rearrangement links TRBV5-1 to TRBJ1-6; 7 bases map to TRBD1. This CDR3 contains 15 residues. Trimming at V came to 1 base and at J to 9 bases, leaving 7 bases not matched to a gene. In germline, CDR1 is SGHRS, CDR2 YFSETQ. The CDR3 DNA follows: TGCGCCAGCAGCTTGAGCCAGGGGGAGGGTTCACCCCTCCACTTT. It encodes CASSLSQGEGSPLHF.

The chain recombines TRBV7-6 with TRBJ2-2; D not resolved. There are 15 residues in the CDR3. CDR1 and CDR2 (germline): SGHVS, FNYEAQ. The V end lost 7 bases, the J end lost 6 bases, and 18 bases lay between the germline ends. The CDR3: CASTSPWTGPGELFF. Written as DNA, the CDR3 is TGTGCCAGCACCTCCCCGTGGACGGGTCCCGGGGAGCTGTTTTTT. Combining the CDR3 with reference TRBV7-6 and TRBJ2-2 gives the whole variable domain GAGVSQSPRYKVTKRGQDVALRCDPISGHVSLYWYRQALGQGPEFLTYFNYEAQQDKSGLPNDRFSAERPEGSISTLTIQRTEQRDSAMYRCASTSPWTGPGELFFGEGSRLTVL.

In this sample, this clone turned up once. In nucleotides, the CDR3 is TGTGCCAGCAGTCTTCCCCGGGGGACAGGGAGAAATTCACCCCTCCACTTT. Protein product: CASSLPRGTGRNSPLHF. The rearrangement joins TRBV28 to TRBJ1-6; 9 bases map to TRBD1. The CDR3 totals 17 residues. V trimming: 5 bases; J trimming: 7 bases; junction bases outside the gene matches: 12. Germline CDR1 MDHEN, CDR2 SYDVKM.

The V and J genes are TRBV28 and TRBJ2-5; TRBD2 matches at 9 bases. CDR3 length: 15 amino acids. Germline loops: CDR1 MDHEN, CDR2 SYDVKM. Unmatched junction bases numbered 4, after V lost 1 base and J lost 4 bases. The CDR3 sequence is CASSLLRGGGETQYF. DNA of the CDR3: TGTGCCAGCAGTTTATTGCGGGGGGGCGGAGAGACCCAGTACTTC.

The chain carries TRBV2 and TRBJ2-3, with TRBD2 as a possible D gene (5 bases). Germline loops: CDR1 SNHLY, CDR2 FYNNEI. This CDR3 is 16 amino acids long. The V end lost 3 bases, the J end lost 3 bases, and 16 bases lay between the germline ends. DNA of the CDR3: TGTGCCAGCAGTGATCAGCTAGCTTTATTGACAGATACGCAGTATTTT. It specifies CASSDQLALLTDTQYF.

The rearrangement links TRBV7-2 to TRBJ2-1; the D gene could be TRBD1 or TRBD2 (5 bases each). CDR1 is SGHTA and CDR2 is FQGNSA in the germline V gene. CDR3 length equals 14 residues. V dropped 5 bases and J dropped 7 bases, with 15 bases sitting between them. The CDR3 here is CASSPPGLENEQFF. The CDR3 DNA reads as TGTGCCAGCAGCCCGCCGGGGCTTGAGAATGAGCAGTTCTTC.

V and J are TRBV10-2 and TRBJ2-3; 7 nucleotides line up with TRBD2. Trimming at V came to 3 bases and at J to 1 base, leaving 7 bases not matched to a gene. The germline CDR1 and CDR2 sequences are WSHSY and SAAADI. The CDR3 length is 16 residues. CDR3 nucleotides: TGCGCCAGCAGTGATCGGAGCGGGGCTGGCACAGATACGCAGTATTTT. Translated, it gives CASSDRSGAGTDTQYF.

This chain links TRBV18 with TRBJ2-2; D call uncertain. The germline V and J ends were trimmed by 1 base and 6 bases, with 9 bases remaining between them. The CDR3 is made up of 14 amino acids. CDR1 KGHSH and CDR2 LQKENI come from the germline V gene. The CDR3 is CASSPRQQSGELFF. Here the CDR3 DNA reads TGTGCCAGCTCACCACGCCAGCAATCCGGGGAGCTGTTTTTT.

CDR3 nucleotide sequence: TGTGCCAGCAGGCACCCGGGACAGGGTCAGCCCCAGCATTTT. This sequence encodes CASRHPGQGQPQHF. This chain uses TRBV28 with TRBJ1-5; 9 nucleotides match TRBD1. J was trimmed by 6 bases and V by 6 bases; bases with no gene match: 6. The CDR3 extends over 14 amino acids. Germline CDR1 is MDHEN and CDR2 is SYDVKM.

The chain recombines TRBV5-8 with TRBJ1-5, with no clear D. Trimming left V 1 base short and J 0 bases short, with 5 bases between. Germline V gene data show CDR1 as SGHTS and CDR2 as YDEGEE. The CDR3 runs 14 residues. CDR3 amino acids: CASSLRNSNQPQHF. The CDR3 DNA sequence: TGTGCCAGCAGCTTGAGAAATAGCAATCAGCCCCAGCATTTT.

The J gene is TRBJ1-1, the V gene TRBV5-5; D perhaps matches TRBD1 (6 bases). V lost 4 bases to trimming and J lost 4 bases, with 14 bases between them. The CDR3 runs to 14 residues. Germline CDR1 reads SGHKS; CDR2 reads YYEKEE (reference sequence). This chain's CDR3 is CASSPQGRGTEAFF. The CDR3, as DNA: TGTGCCAGCAGCCCACAGGGTAGGGGCACTGAAGCTTTCTTT.

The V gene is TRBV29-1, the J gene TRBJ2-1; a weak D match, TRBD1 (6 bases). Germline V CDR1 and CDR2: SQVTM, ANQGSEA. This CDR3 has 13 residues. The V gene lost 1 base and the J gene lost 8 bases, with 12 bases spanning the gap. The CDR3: CSVEVARGDEQFF. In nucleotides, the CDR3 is TGCAGCGTTGAAGTTGCCAGGGGCGATGAGCAGTTCTTC.

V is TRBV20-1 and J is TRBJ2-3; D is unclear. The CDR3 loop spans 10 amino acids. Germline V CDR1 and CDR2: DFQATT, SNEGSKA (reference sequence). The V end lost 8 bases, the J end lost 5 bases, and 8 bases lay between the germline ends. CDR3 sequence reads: CSTWRDTQYF. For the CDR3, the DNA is TGCAGTACGTGGAGAGATACGCAGTATTTT.

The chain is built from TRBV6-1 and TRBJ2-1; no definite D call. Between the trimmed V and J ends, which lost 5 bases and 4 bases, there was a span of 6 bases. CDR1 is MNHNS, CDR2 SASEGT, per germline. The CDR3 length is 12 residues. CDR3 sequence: CASSLEYNEQFF. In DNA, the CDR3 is TGTGCCAGCAGTTTGGAATACAATGAGCAGTTCTTC.

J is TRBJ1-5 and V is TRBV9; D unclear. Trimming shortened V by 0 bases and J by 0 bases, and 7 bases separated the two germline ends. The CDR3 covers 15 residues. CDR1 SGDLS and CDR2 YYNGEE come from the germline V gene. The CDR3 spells CASSVDSYSNQPQHF. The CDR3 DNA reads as TGTGCCAGCAGCGTAGATAGCTATAGCAATCAGCCCCAGCATTTT.

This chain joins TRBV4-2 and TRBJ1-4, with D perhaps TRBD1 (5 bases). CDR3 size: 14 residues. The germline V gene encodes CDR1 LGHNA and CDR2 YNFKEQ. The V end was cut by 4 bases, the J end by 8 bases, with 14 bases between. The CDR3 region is CASSPVGLSEKLFF. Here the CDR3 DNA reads TGTGCCAGCAGCCCGGTGGGACTTTCGGAAAAACTGTTTTTT.

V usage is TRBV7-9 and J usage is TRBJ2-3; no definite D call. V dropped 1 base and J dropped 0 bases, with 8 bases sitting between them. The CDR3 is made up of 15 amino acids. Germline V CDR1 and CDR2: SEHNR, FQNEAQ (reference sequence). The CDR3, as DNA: TGTGCCAGCAGCTTAGACAGTACTAGCACAGATACGCAGTATTTT. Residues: CASSLDSTSTDTQYF.

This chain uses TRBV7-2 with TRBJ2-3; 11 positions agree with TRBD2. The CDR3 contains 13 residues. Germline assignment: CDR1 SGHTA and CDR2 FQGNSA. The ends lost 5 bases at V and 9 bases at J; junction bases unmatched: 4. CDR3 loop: CASSATSGVTQYF. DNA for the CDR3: TGTGCCAGCAGCGCGACTAGCGGGGTAACGCAGTATTTT.

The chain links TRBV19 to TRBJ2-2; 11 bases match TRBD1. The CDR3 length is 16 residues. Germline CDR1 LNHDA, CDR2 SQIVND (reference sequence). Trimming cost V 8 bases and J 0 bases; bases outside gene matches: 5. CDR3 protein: CASSKGQGANTGELFF. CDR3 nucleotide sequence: TGTGCCAGTTCTAAGGGACAGGGGGCGAACACCGGGGAGCTGTTTTTT. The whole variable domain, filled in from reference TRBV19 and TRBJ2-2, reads DGGITQSPKYLFRKEGQNVTLSCEQNLNHDAMYWYRQDPGQGLRLIYYSQIVNDFQKGDIAEGYSVSREKKESFPLTVTSAQKNPTAFYLCASSKGQGANTGELFFGEGSRLTVL.

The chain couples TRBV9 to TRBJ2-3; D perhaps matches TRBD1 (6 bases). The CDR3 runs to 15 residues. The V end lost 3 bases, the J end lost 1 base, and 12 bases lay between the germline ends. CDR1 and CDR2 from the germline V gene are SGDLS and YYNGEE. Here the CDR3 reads CASSDRSGGTDTQYF. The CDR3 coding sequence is TGTGCCAGCAGCGACCGGTCAGGGGGCACAGATACGCAGTATTTT. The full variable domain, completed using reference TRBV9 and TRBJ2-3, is DSGVTQTPKHLITATGQRVTLRCSPRSGDLSVYWYQQSLDQGLQFLIQYYNGEERAKGNILERFSAQQFPDLHSELNLSSLELGDSALYFCASSDRSGGTDTQYFGPGTRLTVL.

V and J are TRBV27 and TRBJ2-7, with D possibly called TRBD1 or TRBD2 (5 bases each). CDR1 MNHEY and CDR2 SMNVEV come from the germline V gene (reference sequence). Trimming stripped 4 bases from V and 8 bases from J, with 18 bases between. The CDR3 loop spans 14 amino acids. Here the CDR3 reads CASSWGRDSLKQYF. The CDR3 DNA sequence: TGTGCCAGCAGTTGGGGCCGGGATTCTCTCAAGCAGTACTTC.